A single sample gave rise to the 12 T cell receptor beta chains below, sequenced in a study of shared clonotypes between healthy human individuals. The method was immunoSEQ multiplex PCR; TCRdb's version includes in-frame clones alone and lacks a portion of them. The sample has around 700,000 clones, 73% seen once. The sequencing sample was made of memory CD4+ T cells sorted from blood. Subset described: CD45RA-negative fraction. The receptors come from a woman in her twenties or thirties in good health.

The chain uses TRBV6-1 and TRBJ2-7; 8 bases map to TRBD1. Germline lookup yields CDR1 MNHNS and CDR2 SASEGT. The CDR3 has 14 amino acids. J gave up 3 bases and V 6 bases, and 7 bases lay outside the gene matches. CDR3 region: CASRIQGGHYEQYF. CDR3 nucleotide sequence: TGTGCCAGCAGGATACAGGGGGGCCACTACGAGCAGTACTTC.

This rearrangement joins TRBV4-1 to TRBJ2-1; possible D gene TRBD2, 6 bases. This CDR3 comprises 17 residues. V shed 1 base and J shed 6 bases, with 19 bases lying between them. Germline V gene sequence: CDR1 MGHRA, CDR2 YSYEKL. The CDR3 loop is CASSQVGSGKGGNEQFF. The CDR3 nucleotides read TGCGCCAGCAGCCAAGTCGGTAGCGGAAAGGGAGGCAATGAGCAGTTCTTC.

This chain links TRBV2 with TRBJ2-1; D uncertain. The CDR3 is 11 residues long. Trimming removed 4 bases from V and 9 bases from J, with 7 bases in between. Germline values: CDR1 SNHLY, CDR2 FYNNEI. Here the CDR3 reads CASSVMIEQFF. The CDR3 DNA is TGTGCCAGCAGTGTGATGATTGAGCAGTTCTTC.

Here the CDR3 DNA reads TGTGCCAGCAGCCCGGGACCTAACTACAATGAGCAGTTCTTC. Its protein is CASSPGPNYNEQFF. The chain combines TRBV5-4 with TRBJ2-1; D may correspond to TRBD1 or TRBD2 (5 bases each). This CDR3 spans 14 amino acids. Germline V gene sequence: CDR1 SGHNT, CDR2 YYREEE (reference sequence). The V and J ends lost 4 bases and 3 bases respectively, with 11 bases between them.

The genes are TRBV9 and TRBJ1-3, with a possible D match to TRBD1 (6 bases). V lost 3 bases and J 7 bases, leaving 20 bases between the germline ends. In germline, CDR1 is SGDLS, CDR2 YYNGEE. This CDR3 has 16 residues. The CDR3 spells CASSAQGPGGWNTIYF. The CDR3 DNA is TGTGCCAGCAGCGCTCAGGGACCTGGGGGCTGGAACACCATATATTTT.

This clone has at least ten counts. The rearrangement uses TRBV5-4 and TRBJ2-3; 11 nucleotides line up with TRBD2. This CDR3 contains 16 residues. Germline V gene data show CDR1 as SGHNT and CDR2 as YYREEE (reference sequence). With V trimmed by 0 bases and J by 3 bases, 3 bases remained unmatched. Written as DNA, the CDR3 is TGTGCCAGCAGCTTGGGATCTAGCGGGAGGACAGATACGCAGTATTTT. Its translation: CASSLGSSGRTDTQYF.

This chain links TRBV10-3 with TRBJ2-7; 8 bases are a match to TRBD1. The CDR3 extends over 14 amino acids. V dropped 8 bases and J dropped 0; count of bases not matched to a gene: 6. Germline-derived CDR1 and CDR2 are ENHRY and SYGVKD. CDR3 bases: TGTGCCATCCGGGGGACAGGTTACTCCTACGAGCAGTACTTC. Translated, it gives CAIRGTGYSYEQYF.

J is TRBJ2-7 and V is TRBV6-6, with TRBD2 matching 11 bases. V lost 5 bases, J lost 3 bases, and 0 bases stayed unmatched. The CDR3 extends over 13 amino acids. The germline CDR1 and CDR2 sequences are MNHNY and SVGAGI (reference sequence). The CDR3 coding sequence is TGTGCCAGCAGTCTAGCGGGAGGCTACGAGCAGTACTTC. This codes for CASSLAGGYEQYF.

This clone was seen repeatedly, ten times or more. The CDR3 sequence is CASSYSGQGVRAYF. In nucleotides, the CDR3 is TGTGCCAGCAGTTACTCGGGACAGGGGGTTCGGGCGTACTTC. The chain carries TRBV6-6 and TRBJ2-7, with 11 bases fitting TRBD1. This CDR3 comprises 14 residues. Germline CDR1 is MNHNY and CDR2 is SVGAGI (reference sequence). The V segment lost 0 bases and the J segment 12 bases; nucleotides outside the gene matches: 7.

For the CDR3, the DNA is TGCGCCAGCAGCCTTCTAGCGGGTGATTCCTATGAGCAGTTCTTC. Its protein is CASSLLAGDSYEQFF. The V call is TRBV5-1, the J call TRBJ2-1; 8 bases agree with TRBD2. CDR1 and CDR2 from the germline V gene are SGHRS and YFSETQ. This CDR3 has 15 amino acids. V gave up 4 bases and J gave up 8 bases; unmatched junction bases: 11.

This clone was recorded once. At the DNA level, this CDR3 is encoded by other sequences in the same sample as well. The V and J genes are TRBV29-1 and TRBJ2-5, with 7 bases aligning to TRBD1. This CDR3 comprises 12 residues. The J segment lost 2 bases and the V segment lost 6 bases, leaving 3 bases of the junction unmatched. Germline V gives CDR1 SQVTM, CDR2 ANQGSEA. The DNA for the CDR3 is TGCAGCGTCAGACAGGGACAAGAGACCCAGTACTTC. It translates to CSVRQGQETQYF.

The gene calls are TRBV9 and TRBJ1-3, with D possibly matching TRBD1 (6 bases). CDR3 length: 13 amino acids. CDR1 and CDR2 (germline): SGDLS, YYNGEE. Trimming left V 1 base short and J 10 bases short, with 12 bases between. This CDR3 is CASSVRSGTTIYF. Written as DNA, the CDR3 is TGTGCCAGCAGCGTACGCTCCGGGACAACCATATATTTT.